This TCR beta chain was identified in a study of cytomegalovirus exposure and HLA in healthy donors. Broader study findings: Reportedly, diagnosis of cytomegalovirus status by the classifier showed high specificity and sensitivity.

The table came from immunoSEQ multiplex PCR; TCRdb's copy has only in-frame clones and leaves some out. The table records 200,000 to 250,000 clones, 80% to 90% of them present only once. Many counts were recorded for this clone. The antigen remains unidentified. V was clipped by 6 bases and J by 0 bases; unmatched bases: 7. Germline lookup yields CDR1 SGHRS and CDR2 YFSETQ. The CDR3 is 15 amino acids. Specimen: PBMCs. This sequence was found in a woman aged 18-29 years in good health and CMV-seropositive. The gene calls are TRBV5-1 and TRBJ2-7; 9 nucleotides match TRBD2. The CDR3 here is CASTVLAGGSYEQYF. Here the CDR3 DNA reads TGCGCCAGCACCGTACTAGCGGGTGGCTCCTACGAGCAGTACTTC.